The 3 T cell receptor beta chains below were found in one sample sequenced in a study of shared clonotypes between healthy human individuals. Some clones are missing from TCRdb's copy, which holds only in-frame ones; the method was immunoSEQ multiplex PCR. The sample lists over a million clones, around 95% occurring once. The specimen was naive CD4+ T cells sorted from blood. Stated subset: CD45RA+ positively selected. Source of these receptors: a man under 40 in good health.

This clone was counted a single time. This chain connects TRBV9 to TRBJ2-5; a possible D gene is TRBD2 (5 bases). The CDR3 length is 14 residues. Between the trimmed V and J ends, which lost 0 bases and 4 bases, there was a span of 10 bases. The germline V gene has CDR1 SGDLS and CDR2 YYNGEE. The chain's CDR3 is CASSVDPAGETQYF. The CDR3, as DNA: TGTGCCAGCAGCGTAGACCCCGCGGGAGAGACCCAGTACTTC.

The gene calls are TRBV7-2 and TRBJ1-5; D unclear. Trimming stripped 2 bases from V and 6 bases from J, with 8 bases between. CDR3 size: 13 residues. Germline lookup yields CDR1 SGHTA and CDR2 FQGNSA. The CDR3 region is CASSLNRGQPQHF. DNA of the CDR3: TGTGCCAGCAGCTTAAATCGGGGTCAGCCCCAGCATTTT.

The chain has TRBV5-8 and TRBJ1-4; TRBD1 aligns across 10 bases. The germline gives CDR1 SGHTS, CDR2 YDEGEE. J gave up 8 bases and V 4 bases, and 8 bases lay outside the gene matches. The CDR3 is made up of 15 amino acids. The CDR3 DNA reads TGTGCCAGCAGCAGGGGACAGGGGATTCACGAAAAACTGTTTTTT. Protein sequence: CASSRGQGIHEKLFF.